Here is one T cell receptor (beta chain) with its context. Its antigen is not known. CDR1 SGHRS and CDR2 YFSETQ come from the germline V gene. Trimming took 0 bases from V and 0 from J, leaving 7 bases between them. The CDR3 is made up of 15 amino acids. The data are from a study of post-analysis software for immune sequencing data. Study background: The disease courses covered relapsing-remitting, secondary progressive and progressive-relapsing multiple sclerosis.

Whole-study findings and limits: The study found TRBV5-6, TRBV5-1 and TRBV20-1 among a few TRBV segments more frequent in patients than controls. Strong same-batch co-clustering of samples appeared with F measure clustering. Multiple sclerosis was associated with a significant reduction in normalized Chao1 diversity relative to controls.

Carried by the TCR beta cDNA libraries were unique molecular identifiers. From the PCR reads, TCRdb called clonotypes with MiXCR, one entry per CDR3 protein. This sample carries hundreds of thousands of distinct CDR3 sequences, 30% of them seen once, and the ten largest clones take under 0.7%. This clonotype was obtained from a girl aged 10 to 17 with multiple sclerosis. The chain uses TRBV5-1 and TRBJ2-1, with a possible D match to TRBD2 (5 bases). Sequenced sample: blood. CDR3 residues: CASSLAGFSYNEQFF. In DNA form, the CDR3 reads TGCGCCAGCAGCTTGGCGGGGTTCTCCTACAATGAGCAGTTCTTC.